Listed below are T cell receptor beta chains from one sample, sequenced in a study of shared clonotypes between healthy human individuals. Sequenced by immunoSEQ multiplex PCR; TCRdb stores in-frame clones only, minus some. The data contain over 2,000,000 clones, 90% to 95% of them singletons. Source material: naive CD8+ T cells from PBMCs. All receptors come from a man between 18 and 35 years old in good health. Some clones in this sample may be carry-over from other donors' samples. Both conserved end residues are part of each CDR3. The order of the fields is D gene, clone size, V gene, J gene, CDR3 protein, CDR3 DNA. The D gene is left open where the match is weak. Clone size appears in some rows only: once, few, many, or a class for an expanded clone.

D gene: .
clone size: .
V gene: TRBV6-1
J gene: TRBJ2-1
CDR3 protein: CASSEINRRHEQFF
CDR3 DNA: TGTGCCAGCAGTGAAATCAACAGGCGTCATGAGCAGTTCTTC

D gene: .
clone size: .
V gene: TRBV5-6
J gene: TRBJ1-3
CDR3 protein: CASSLGSDTIYF
CDR3 DNA: TGTGCCAGCAGCTTGGGGTCGGACACCATATATTTT

D gene: .
clone size: .
V gene: TRBV28
J gene: TRBJ1-2
CDR3 protein: CASSLWRGSSYGYTF
CDR3 DNA: TGTGCCAGCAGTTTATGGCGGGGTTCTTCGTATGGCTACACCTTC

D gene: .
clone size: once
V gene: TRBV5-6
J gene: TRBJ2-7
CDR3 protein: CASSLGKGNEQYF
CDR3 DNA: TGTGCCAGCAGCTTGGGAAAGGGGAACGAGCAGTACTTC

D gene: .
clone size: .
V gene: TRBV14
J gene: TRBJ2-7
CDR3 protein: CASSQYHSSYEQYF
CDR3 DNA: TGTGCCAGCAGCCAGTATCACAGTTCCTACGAGCAGTACTTC

D gene: TRBD2
clone size: .
V gene: TRBV30
J gene: TRBJ2-1
CDR3 protein: CAWTDTTSGYNEQFF
CDR3 DNA: TGTGCCTGGACCGACACCACTAGCGGATACAATGAGCAGTTCTTC

D gene: TRBD2
clone size: .
V gene: TRBV28
J gene: TRBJ2-3
CDR3 protein: CASSSTAGHTDTQYF
CDR3 DNA: TGTGCCAGCAGTTCTACAGCGGGGCACACAGATACGCAGTATTTT

D gene: .
clone size: .
V gene: TRBV6-1
J gene: TRBJ1-5
CDR3 protein: CASSEVAGQPQHF
CDR3 DNA: TGTGCCAGCAGTGAGGTAGCAGGGCAGCCCCAGCATTTT

D gene: .
clone size: .
V gene: TRBV9
J gene: TRBJ1-1
CDR3 protein: CASSVGARPIFFDGTNNTEAFF
CDR3 DNA: TGTGCCAGCAGCGTAGGGGCGAGGCCGATATTTTTCGATGGGACCAACAACACTGAAGCTTTCTTT

D gene: TRBD1
clone size: .
V gene: TRBV28
J gene: TRBJ1-2
CDR3 protein: CASSLGTGVVDGYTF
CDR3 DNA: TGTGCCAGCAGTCTGGGGACAGGGGTGGTCGATGGCTACACCTTC

D gene: TRBD2
clone size: .
V gene: TRBV7-2
J gene: TRBJ2-1
CDR3 protein: CASSLVAGVYNEQFF
CDR3 DNA: TGTGCCAGCAGCTTAGTAGCGGGAGTCTACAATGAGCAGTTCTTC

D gene: .
clone size: .
V gene: TRBV18
J gene: TRBJ1-5
CDR3 protein: CASSPRQGRRQPQHF
CDR3 DNA: TGTGCCAGCTCACCGAGGCAGGGCAGGAGGCAGCCCCAGCATTTT

D gene: TRBD2
clone size: .
V gene: TRBV7-9
J gene: TRBJ2-7
CDR3 protein: CASSRGGGSSYEQYF
CDR3 DNA: TGTGCCAGCAGCCGCGGGGGGGGCTCGTCCTACGAGCAGTACTTC

D gene: .
clone size: .
V gene: TRBV2
J gene: TRBJ2-1
CDR3 protein: CARKRENRSYNEQFF
CDR3 DNA: TGTGCCAGGAAACGAGAGAACCGCTCCTACAATGAGCAGTTCTTC

D gene: .
clone size: .
V gene: TRBV7-2
J gene: TRBJ2-7
CDR3 protein: CASSVGSITYEQYF
CDR3 DNA: TGTGCCAGCTCGGTCGGGAGCATAACCTACGAGCAGTACTTC

D gene: TRBD1
clone size: .
V gene: TRBV29-1
J gene: TRBJ1-2
CDR3 protein: CSAEGQGGDYGYTF
CDR3 DNA: TGCAGCGCCGAGGGACAGGGGGGTGACTATGGCTACACCTTC

D gene: TRBD1
clone size: .
V gene: TRBV14
J gene: TRBJ2-7
CDR3 protein: CASSPPGQGVEQYF
CDR3 DNA: TGTGCCAGCAGCCCTCCGGGACAGGGAGTGGAGCAGTACTTC

D gene: .
clone size: once
V gene: TRBV15
J gene: TRBJ2-7
CDR3 protein: CATSRDHGRSYEQYF
CDR3 DNA: TGTGCCACCAGCAGAGATCATGGAAGGAGTTACGAGCAGTACTTC

D gene: .
clone size: .
V gene: TRBV9
J gene: TRBJ1-3
CDR3 protein: CASSPRTVLSGNTIYF
CDR3 DNA: TGTGCCAGCAGCCCCAGAACGGTATTGTCTGGAAACACCATATATTTT

D gene: .
clone size: .
V gene: TRBV10-3
J gene: TRBJ2-2
CDR3 protein: CAISEPSDGITGELFF
CDR3 DNA: TGTGCCATCAGTGAGCCTTCGGACGGAATCACCGGGGAGCTGTTTTTT

D gene: TRBD1
clone size: .
V gene: TRBV11-2
J gene: TRBJ2-7
CDR3 protein: CASSYSTGAYEQYF
CDR3 DNA: TGTGCCAGCAGCTACTCGACAGGGGCCTACGAGCAGTACTTC

D gene: TRBD2
clone size: .
V gene: TRBV27
J gene: TRBJ2-3
CDR3 protein: CASRRGVLAGTDTQYF
CDR3 DNA: TGTGCCAGTAGAAGGGGGGTACTAGCGGGCACAGATACGCAGTATTTT

D gene: .
clone size: .
V gene: TRBV6-5
J gene: TRBJ2-7
CDR3 protein: CASSSEPTYYEQYF
CDR3 DNA: TGTGCCAGCAGCTCCGAACCCACATACTACGAGCAGTACTTC

D gene: TRBD2
clone size: .
V gene: TRBV6-1
J gene: TRBJ2-1
CDR3 protein: CASSGALAGGVYNEQFF
CDR3 DNA: TGTGCCAGCAGTGGGGCTCTAGCGGGAGGGGTGTACAATGAGCAGTTCTTC

D gene: TRBD1
clone size: .
V gene: TRBV27
J gene: TRBJ2-7
CDR3 protein: CASSLSGTGAYEQYF
CDR3 DNA: TGTGCCAGCAGTTTATCCGGGACAGGGGCCTACGAGCAGTACTTC

D gene: .
clone size: .
V gene: TRBV7-9
J gene: TRBJ2-1
CDR3 protein: CASGRGARDEQFF
CDR3 DNA: TGTGCCAGCGGCCGGGGGGCTAGAGACGAGCAGTTCTTC

D gene: TRBD1
clone size: .
V gene: TRBV19
J gene: TRBJ1-1
CDR3 protein: CASTPRTGSGTEAFF
CDR3 DNA: TGTGCCAGTACCCCGAGGACAGGGAGTGGCACTGAAGCTTTCTTT

D gene: TRBD2
clone size: few
V gene: TRBV2
J gene: TRBJ2-1
CDR3 protein: CASRAGTSADNEQFF
CDR3 DNA: TGTGCCAGCAGGGCCGGGACTAGCGCTGACAATGAGCAGTTCTTC